The source of this T cell receptor beta chain is a study of control samples from healthy donors and cancer patients. The count of this clone is one. Assay used: immunoSEQ multiplex PCR; TCRdb lists only in-frame clones, some missing. Here the sample spans more than 45,000 clones, roughly 92% being singletons. Germline V gene data show CDR1 as WSHSY and CDR2 as SAAADI. V gave up 5 bases and J gave up 3 bases, with 7 bases separating them. This CDR3 has 13 amino acids. The TCR sequence derives from a woman aged 45-65 years with head and neck cancer. The J gene is TRBJ2-2, the V gene TRBV10-2; D tentatively fits TRBD1 or TRBD2 (5 bases each). The sequenced sample was PBMCs. The DNA of the CDR3 is TGCGCCAGCAGTCGAGGGGACACCGGGGAGCTGTTTTTT. Residues: CASSRGDTGELFF.